The clone carrying this T cell receptor beta chain occurred a few times. Its matching antigen is unknown. Researchers amplified the TCR beta CDR3 regions from RNA transcripts. First-round RT-PCR of the TCR CDR3 relied on the HTBI primer set. MiXCR was run by TCRdb on the multiplex PCR reads, yielding one entry per CDR3 protein. Seen here are around 300,000 distinct CDR3 sequences, around 15% observed once, and the top ten hold roughly 8.2%. Deletions cut 6 bases from V and 0 bases from J, with 8 bases between. The CDR3 runs 13 residues. Germline loops: CDR1 SGHRS, CDR2 YFSETQ. This entry is derived from a study of T cells in Graves' hyperthyroidism and ophthalmopathy. Study-wide context: Peripheral blood draws took place at initial diagnosis, ahead of any treatment. Study-level results: Most clonotypes expanded in thyroid above 0.001 were likewise present in blood.

Sequencing was performed on blood. The chain recombines TRBV5-1 with TRBJ2-3; D is undetermined. The TCR was taken from a woman between 40 and 50 years old with Graves' hyperthyroidism. The CDR3 DNA reads as TGCGCCAGCAAGTCCGGAAGCACAGATACGCAGTATTTT. Its protein is CASKSGSTDTQYF.